This TCR beta chain was sequenced for a study of shared clonotypes between healthy human individuals. Remarks on this clone: This may be a read error: a much more frequent sequence differs by one nucleotide. This specimen includes other DNA sequences encoding the same CDR3.

This CDR3 is 17 amino acids long. Germline CDR1 is GTSNPN and CDR2 is SVGIG (reference sequence). TCRdb's table, derived via immunoSEQ multiplex PCR, lists solely in-frame clones and lacks some. The data contain some 1.1 million clones, 70% to 85% of them singletons. The receptor was isolated from a man younger than 35 in good health. Some clones in this sample may be carry-over from other donors' samples. Sequencing was performed on memory CD4+ T cells from PBMCs. Noted subset: CD45RA-negative fraction. The V gene is TRBV30, the J gene TRBJ1-1, with D uncertain. Written as DNA, the CDR3 is TGTGCCTGGAGCGCCAGTCTTACCTCAACCTTGGGCACTGAAGCCTTCTTT. Amino acids: CAWSASLTSTLGTEAFF.